These 8 T cell receptor beta chains were sequenced from one sample in a study of blood T cells in healthy people across ages. The authors ran a second PCR of about 7 to 12 cycles using a sample-barcoded 5' primer and a J-beta primer mix. TCRdb used MiXCR to reprocess the 5' RACE reads, holding one entry per CDR3 protein. Of about 1.8 million distinct CDR3 sequences listed, 49% were seen once; the top ten hold roughly 2.1%. Sequenced: blood. The receptor set was obtained from a middle-aged woman in good health.

This clonotype came up a few times. The rearrangement joins TRBV20-1 to TRBJ1-2; 10 nucleotides agree with TRBD1. CDR3 length: 13 residues. V was pared by 5 bases and J by 4 bases, with 4 bases of the junction left unmatched. Looked up from germline, CDR1 is DFQATT and CDR2 is SNEGSKA (reference sequence). The CDR3 sequence: CSAGQGVVYGYTF. For the CDR3, the DNA is TGCAGTGCTGGACAGGGGGTAGTCTATGGCTACACCTTC.

The CDR3 region has the DNA TGTGCCAGCAGAACGGGACTAGAAATTGGCGAGCAGTACTTC. Translated, it gives CASRTGLEIGEQYF. The chain joins TRBV28 to TRBJ2-7, with TRBD2 matching 8 bases. From germline, CDR1 is MDHEN and CDR2 SYDVKM. CDR3 length: 14 amino acids. With V trimmed by 6 bases and J by 6 bases, 10 bases remained unmatched.

About this clonotype: A much larger clone is a single base away; this may be a read error. V is TRBV27 and J is TRBJ2-7; the match to TRBD2 covers 9 bases. V was clipped by 7 bases and J by 4 bases; unmatched bases: 26. This CDR3 is built from 20 residues. Looked up from germline, CDR1 is MNHEY and CDR2 is SMNVEV (reference sequence). This CDR3 is CASTLRWETGASGERYEQYF. CDR3 bases: TGTGCCAGCACCCTCCGGTGGGAGACCGGGGCTAGCGGGGAGAGGTACGAGCAGTACTTC.

This chain joins TRBV7-9 and TRBJ1-2; tentative D call: TRBD1 (6 bases). V lost 4 bases to trimming and J lost 0 bases, with 15 bases between them. There are 16 residues in the CDR3. Germline assignment: CDR1 SEHNR and CDR2 FQNEAQ (reference sequence). CDR3 DNA sequence: TGTGCCAGCAGCTCCCACGGCAGGGGAGCTAACTATGGCTACACCTTC. It specifies CASSSHGRGANYGYTF.

V and J are TRBV28 and TRBJ2-1, with TRBD2 matching over 16 bases. The germline V gene has CDR1 MDHEN and CDR2 SYDVKM. This CDR3 has 20 amino acids. Trimming removed 6 bases from V and 11 bases from J; junction bases left unmatched: 22. Here the CDR3 reads CASRFGTSGGVLSSIQQQFF. The CDR3 DNA reads TGTGCCAGCAGATTTGGGACTAGCGGGGGGGTCCTCTCCTCAATTCAACAGCAGTTCTTC.

The V call is TRBV20-1, the J call TRBJ2-1; D might be TRBD2 (7 bases). The germline gives CDR1 DFQATT, CDR2 SNEGSKA (reference sequence). V gave up 3 bases and J gave up 1 base, with 13 bases separating them. The CDR3 length is 15 residues. CDR3 amino acids: CSASGGRGSYNEQFF. The CDR3 DNA reads as TGCAGTGCTAGCGGGGGGCGCGGGTCCTACAATGAGCAGTTCTTC.

The chain couples TRBV4-3 to TRBJ1-5; D is possibly TRBD1 (6 bases). The CDR3 has 14 residues. Trimming shortened V by 4 bases and J by 6 bases, and 13 bases separated the two germline ends. Germline CDR1 reads LGHNA; CDR2 reads YSLEER. CDR3 protein: CASSRDRFGQPQHF. Written as DNA, the CDR3 is TGCGCCAGCAGCCGAGACAGGTTCGGTCAGCCCCAGCATTTT.

This clonotype occurred a few times. The CDR3 loop is CASSRHRTEETQYF. CDR3 in DNA: TGTGCCAGCAGCAGACACCGGACAGAAGAGACCCAGTACTTC. The chain joins TRBV5-5 to TRBJ2-5; TRBD1 is a possible D gene (6 bases). The length of the CDR3 is 14 residues. V lost 4 bases and J lost 3, with 13 bases in between. Germline assignment: CDR1 SGHKS and CDR2 YYEKEE (reference sequence).